This T cell receptor beta chain was sequenced for a study of T cells after yellow fever vaccination. Study-wide background: Fractions of low cell number were prepared using SMART-Seq v4 Ultra Low Input. Study conclusions and caveats: By day 5 rather than day 15, the secondary response had peaked, though it was weaker. A minor fraction of clonotypes spanned both CD4 and CD8 compartments.

This clonotype was seen at least ten times. Antigen: not known. Using its own MiXCR run on the 5' RACE reads, TCRdb lists one record per CDR3 protein. The sample consists of about 350,000 distinct CDR3 sequences, about 9.9% of them appearing once. Trimming removed 1 base from V and 8 bases from J, with 10 bases in between. Germline V gene data show CDR1 as SGHTA and CDR2 as FQGTGA. The CDR3 loop spans 13 amino acids. The sample here was PBMCs, taken on the day of the first yellow fever vaccination. This receptor was identified in a man between 18 and 35 years old who received the YFV17D yellow fever vaccine. The chain is built from TRBV7-3 and TRBJ2-3, with D possibly TRBD2 on 5 matching bases. CDR3 sequence (DNA): TGTGCCAGCAGCTTAATAGCCGAGGGTACGCAGTATTTT. Its translation: CASSLIAEGTQYF.